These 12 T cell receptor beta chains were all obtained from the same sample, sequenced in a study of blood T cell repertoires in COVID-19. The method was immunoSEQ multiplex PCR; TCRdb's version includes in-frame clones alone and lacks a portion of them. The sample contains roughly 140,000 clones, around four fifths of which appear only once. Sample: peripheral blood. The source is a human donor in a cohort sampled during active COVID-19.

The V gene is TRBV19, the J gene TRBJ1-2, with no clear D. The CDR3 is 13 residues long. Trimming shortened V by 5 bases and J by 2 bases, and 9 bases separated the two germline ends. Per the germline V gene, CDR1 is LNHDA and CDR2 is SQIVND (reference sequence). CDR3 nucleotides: TGTGCCAGTAGTCCTTCGGGGAACTATGGCTACACCTTC. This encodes CASSPSGNYGYTF.

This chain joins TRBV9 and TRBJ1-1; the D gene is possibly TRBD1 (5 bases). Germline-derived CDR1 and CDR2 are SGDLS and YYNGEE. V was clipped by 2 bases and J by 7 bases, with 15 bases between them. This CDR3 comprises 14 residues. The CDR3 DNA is TGTGCCAGCAGCGTCCAGACGTCCGGGGGTGAAGCTTTCTTT. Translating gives CASSVQTSGGEAFF. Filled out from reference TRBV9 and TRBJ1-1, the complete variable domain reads DSGVTQTPKHLITATGQRVTLRCSPRSGDLSVYWYQQSLDQGLQFLIQYYNGEERAKGNILERFSAQQFPDLHSELNLSSLELGDSALYFCASSVQTSGGEAFFGQGTRLTVV.

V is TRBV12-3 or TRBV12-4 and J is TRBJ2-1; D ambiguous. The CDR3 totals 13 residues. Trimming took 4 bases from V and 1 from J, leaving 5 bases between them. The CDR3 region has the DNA TGTGCCAGCAGTTACAGATCCTACAATGAGCAGTTCTTC. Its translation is CASSYRSYNEQFF.

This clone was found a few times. The CDR3 region has the DNA TGCGCCAGCAGCCAAGGGACAGGAACCTACGAGCAGTACTTC. It encodes CASSQGTGTYEQYF. The rearrangement joins TRBV4-1 to TRBJ2-7, with 7 bases matching TRBD1. Trimming removed 1 base from V and 2 bases from J; junction bases left unmatched: 2. The CDR3 runs 14 residues. Germline CDR1 reads MGHRA; CDR2 reads YSYEKL.

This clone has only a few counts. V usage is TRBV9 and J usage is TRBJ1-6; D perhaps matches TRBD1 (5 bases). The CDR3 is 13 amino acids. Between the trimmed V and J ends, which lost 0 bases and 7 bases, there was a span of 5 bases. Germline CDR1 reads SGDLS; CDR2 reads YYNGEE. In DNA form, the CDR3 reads TGTGCCAGCAGCGTAGAGGGGAATTCACCCCTCCACTTT. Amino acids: CASSVEGNSPLHF.

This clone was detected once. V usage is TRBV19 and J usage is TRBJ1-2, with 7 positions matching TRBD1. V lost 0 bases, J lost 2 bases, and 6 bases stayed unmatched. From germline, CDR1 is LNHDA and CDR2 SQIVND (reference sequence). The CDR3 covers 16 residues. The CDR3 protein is CASSIETGPRNYGYTF. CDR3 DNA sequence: TGTGCCAGTAGTATAGAGACAGGGCCACGCAACTATGGCTACACCTTC.

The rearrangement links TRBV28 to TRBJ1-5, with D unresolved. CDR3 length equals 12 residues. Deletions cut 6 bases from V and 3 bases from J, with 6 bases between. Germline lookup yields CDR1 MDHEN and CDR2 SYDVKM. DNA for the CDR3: TGTGCCAGCAGGAGATTCAATCAGCCCCAGCATTTT. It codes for CASRRFNQPQHF.

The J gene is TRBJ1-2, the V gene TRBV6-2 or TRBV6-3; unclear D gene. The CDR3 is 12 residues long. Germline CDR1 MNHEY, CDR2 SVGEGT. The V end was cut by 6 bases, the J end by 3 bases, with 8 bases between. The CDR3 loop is CASSDWDYGYTF. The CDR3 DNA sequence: TGTGCCAGCAGCGACTGGGACTATGGCTACACCTTC.

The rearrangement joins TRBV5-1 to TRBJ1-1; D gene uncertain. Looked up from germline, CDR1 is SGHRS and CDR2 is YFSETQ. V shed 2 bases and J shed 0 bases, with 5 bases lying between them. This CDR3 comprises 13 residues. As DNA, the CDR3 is TGCGCCAGCAGCTTAATAGTGAACACTGAAGCTTTCTTT. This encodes CASSLIVNTEAFF.

This CDR3 is CASSSGTGITNVLTF. CDR3 DNA sequence: TGCGCCAGCAGCTCTGGGACAGGGATAACCAACGTCCTGACTTTC. The V call is TRBV5-1, the J call TRBJ2-6, with TRBD1 matching over 9 bases. CDR1 and CDR2 (germline): SGHRS, YFSETQ. This CDR3 is 15 amino acids long. J gave up 8 bases and V 3 bases, and 6 bases lay outside the gene matches.

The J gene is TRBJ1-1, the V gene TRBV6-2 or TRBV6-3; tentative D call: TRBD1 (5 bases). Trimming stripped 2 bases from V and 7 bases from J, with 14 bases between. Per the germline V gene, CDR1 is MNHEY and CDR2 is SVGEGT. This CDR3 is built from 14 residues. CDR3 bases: TGTGCCAGCAGTTACGGACATCTCAAGAGTGAAGCTTTCTTT. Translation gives CASSYGHLKSEAFF.

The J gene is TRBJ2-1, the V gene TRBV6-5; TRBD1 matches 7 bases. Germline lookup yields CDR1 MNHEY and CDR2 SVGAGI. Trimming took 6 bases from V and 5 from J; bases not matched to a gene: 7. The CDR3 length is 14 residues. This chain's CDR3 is CASSLYGTDNEQFF. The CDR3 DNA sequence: TGTGCCAGCAGCCTCTACGGGACAGACAATGAGCAGTTCTTC.